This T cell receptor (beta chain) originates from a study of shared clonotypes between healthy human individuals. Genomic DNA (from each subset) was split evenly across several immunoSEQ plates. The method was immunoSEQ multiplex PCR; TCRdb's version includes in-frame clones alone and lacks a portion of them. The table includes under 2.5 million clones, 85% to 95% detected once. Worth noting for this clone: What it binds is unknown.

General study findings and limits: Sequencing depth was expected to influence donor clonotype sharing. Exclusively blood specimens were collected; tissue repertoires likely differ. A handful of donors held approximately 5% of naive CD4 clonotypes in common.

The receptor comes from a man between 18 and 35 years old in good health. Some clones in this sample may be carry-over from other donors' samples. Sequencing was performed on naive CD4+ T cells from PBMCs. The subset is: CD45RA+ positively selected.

The CDR3 bases are TGTGCCAGCAGACTGACCCCTGAGACAGATACGCAGTATTTT. Protein product: CASRLTPETDTQYF. This chain links TRBV27 with TRBJ2-3; no reliable D call. Trimming removed 6 bases at V and 3 bases at J, with 13 bases between. The CDR3 runs 14 residues. Germline CDR1 MNHEY, CDR2 SMNVEV (reference sequence).